This entry is about one T cell receptor (beta chain). The source of the sample is a study of blood T cell repertoires in COVID-19. The CDR3 is 14 residues long. With V trimmed by 3 bases and J by 7 bases, 7 bases remained unmatched. Germline V gene data show CDR1 as MRHNA and CDR2 as SNTAGT. TCRdb's copy holds only in-frame clones and misses some; the assay was immunoSEQ multiplex PCR. In the table there are a few hundred thousand clones, approximately 89% of which are singletons. Grouping used clinical history reported by participants in a survey and questionnaire. The study recruited exposed participants who had met a COVID-19 case within 2 weeks before entry.

The clonotype was recovered from a woman aged 40 to 55 who had been exposed to COVID-19. Sequencing input: PBMCs or T cells enriched from blood (not recorded which). V usage is TRBV6-4 and J usage is TRBJ2-3; 7 bases are a match to TRBD1. The CDR3 spells CASSEGTVENTQYF. The CDR3 DNA follows: TGTGCCAGCAGTGAGGGGACAGTTGAAAATACGCAGTATTTT.